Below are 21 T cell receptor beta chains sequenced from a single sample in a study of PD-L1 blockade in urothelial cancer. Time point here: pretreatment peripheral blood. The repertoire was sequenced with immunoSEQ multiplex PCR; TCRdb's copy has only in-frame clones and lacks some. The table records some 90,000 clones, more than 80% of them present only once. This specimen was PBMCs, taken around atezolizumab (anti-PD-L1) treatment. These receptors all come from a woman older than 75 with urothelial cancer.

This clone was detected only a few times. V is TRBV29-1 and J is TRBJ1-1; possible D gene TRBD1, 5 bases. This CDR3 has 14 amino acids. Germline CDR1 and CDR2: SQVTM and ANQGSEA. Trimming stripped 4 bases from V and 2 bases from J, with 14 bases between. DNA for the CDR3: TGCAGCGTTGCTAGGGGTGGAACTAACACTGAAGCTTTCTTT. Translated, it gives CSVARGGTNTEAFF.

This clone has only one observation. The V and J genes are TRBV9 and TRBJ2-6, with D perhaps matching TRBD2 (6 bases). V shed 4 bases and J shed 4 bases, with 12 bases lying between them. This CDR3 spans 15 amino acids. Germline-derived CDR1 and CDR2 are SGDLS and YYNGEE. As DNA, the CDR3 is TGTGCCAGCAGCCCGGCGGGGTCAGGGGCCAACGTCCTGACTTTC. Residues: CASSPAGSGANVLTF. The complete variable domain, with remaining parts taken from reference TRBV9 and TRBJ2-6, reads DSGVTQTPKHLITATGQRVTLRCSPRSGDLSVYWYQQSLDQGLQFLIQYYNGEERAKGNILERFSAQQFPDLHSELNLSSLELGDSALYFCASSPAGSGANVLTFGAGSRLTVL.

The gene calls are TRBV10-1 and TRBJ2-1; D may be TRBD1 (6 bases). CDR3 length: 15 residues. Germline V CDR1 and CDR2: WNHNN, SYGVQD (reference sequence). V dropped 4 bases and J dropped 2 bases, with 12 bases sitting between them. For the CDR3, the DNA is TGCGCCAGCAGTGTCTCTGACAGGACCTACAATGAGCAGTTCTTC. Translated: CASSVSDRTYNEQFF.

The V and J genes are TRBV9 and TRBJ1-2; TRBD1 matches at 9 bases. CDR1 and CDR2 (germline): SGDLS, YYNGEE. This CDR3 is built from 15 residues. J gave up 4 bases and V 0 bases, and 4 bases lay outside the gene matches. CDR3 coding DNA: TGTGCCAGCAGCGTAGGGGACAGGGTGGGCTATGGCTACACCTTC. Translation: CASSVGDRVGYGYTF.

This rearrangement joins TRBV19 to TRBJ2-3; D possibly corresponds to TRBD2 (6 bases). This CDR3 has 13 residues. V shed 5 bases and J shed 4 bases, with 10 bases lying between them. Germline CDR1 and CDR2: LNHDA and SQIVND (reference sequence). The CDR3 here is CASSWRGADTQYF. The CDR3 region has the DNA TGTGCCAGTAGTTGGAGGGGCGCAGATACGCAGTATTTT.

CDR3: CASNPGLRTSGSSYNEQFF. DNA for the CDR3: TGTGCCAGCAATCCGGGACTAAGGACTAGCGGGAGTTCCTACAATGAGCAGTTCTTC. J is TRBJ2-1 and V is TRBV27, with 13 bases fitting TRBD2. With V trimmed by 7 bases and J by 1 base, 13 bases remained unmatched. CDR3 length equals 19 residues. Germline CDR1 is MNHEY and CDR2 is SMNVEV (reference sequence).

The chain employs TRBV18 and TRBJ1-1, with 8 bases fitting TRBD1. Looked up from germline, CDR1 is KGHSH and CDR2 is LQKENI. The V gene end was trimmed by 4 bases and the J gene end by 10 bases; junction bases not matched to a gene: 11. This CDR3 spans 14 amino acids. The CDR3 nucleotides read TGTGCCAGCTCACTTCGGCAGGGGGCGATCGGAGCTTTCTTT. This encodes CASSLRQGAIGAFF. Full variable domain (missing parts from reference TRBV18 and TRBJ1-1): NAGVMQNPRHLVRRRGQEARLRCSPMKGHSHVYWYRQLPEEGLKFMVYLQKENIIDESGMPKERFSAEFPKEGPSILRIQQVVRGDSAAYFCASSLRQGAIGAFFGQGTRLTVV.

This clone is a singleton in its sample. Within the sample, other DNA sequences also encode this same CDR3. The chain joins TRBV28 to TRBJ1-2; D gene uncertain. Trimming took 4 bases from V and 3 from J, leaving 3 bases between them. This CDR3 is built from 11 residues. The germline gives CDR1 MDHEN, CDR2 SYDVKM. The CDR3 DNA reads TGTGCCAGCAGTTCCGACTATGGCTACACCTTC. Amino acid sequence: CASSSDYGYTF.

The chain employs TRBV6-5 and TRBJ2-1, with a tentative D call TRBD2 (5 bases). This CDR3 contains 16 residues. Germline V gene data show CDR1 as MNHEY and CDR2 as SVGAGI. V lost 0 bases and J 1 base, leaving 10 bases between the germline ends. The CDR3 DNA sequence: TGTGCCAGCAGTTACTCGCTGAGCGGATCCTACAATGAGCAGTTCTTC. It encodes CASSYSLSGSYNEQFF.

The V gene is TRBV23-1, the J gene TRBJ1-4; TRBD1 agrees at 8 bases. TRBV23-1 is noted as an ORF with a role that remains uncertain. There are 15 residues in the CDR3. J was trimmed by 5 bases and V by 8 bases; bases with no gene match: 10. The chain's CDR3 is CASGGLTGENEKLFF. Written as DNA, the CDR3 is TGCGCCAGCGGGGGGTTGACAGGGGAGAATGAAAAACTGTTTTTT.

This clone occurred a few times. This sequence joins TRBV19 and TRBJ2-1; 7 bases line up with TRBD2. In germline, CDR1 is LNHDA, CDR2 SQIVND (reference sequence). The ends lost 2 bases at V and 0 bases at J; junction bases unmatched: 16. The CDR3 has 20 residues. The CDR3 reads CASSIQELRVGGSSYNEQFF. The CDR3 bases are TGTGCCAGTAGTATACAAGAATTGAGGGTCGGGGGGAGCTCCTACAATGAGCAGTTCTTC.

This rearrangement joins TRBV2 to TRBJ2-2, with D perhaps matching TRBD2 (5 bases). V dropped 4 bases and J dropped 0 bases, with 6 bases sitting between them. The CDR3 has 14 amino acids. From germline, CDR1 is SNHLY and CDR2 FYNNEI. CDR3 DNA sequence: TGTGCCAGCAGTGTGCGGGCGAACACCGGGGAGCTGTTTTTT. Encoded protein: CASSVRANTGELFF.

The DNA for the CDR3 is TGTGCCAGCAGTCAAGGACAGGGAGCCTCCTACGAGCAGTACTTC. It encodes CASSQGQGASYEQYF. This sequence joins TRBV28 and TRBJ2-7, with 8 bases that match TRBD1. CDR1 MDHEN and CDR2 SYDVKM come from the germline V gene. There are 15 residues in the CDR3. The V segment lost 5 bases and the J segment 0 bases; nucleotides outside the gene matches: 6.

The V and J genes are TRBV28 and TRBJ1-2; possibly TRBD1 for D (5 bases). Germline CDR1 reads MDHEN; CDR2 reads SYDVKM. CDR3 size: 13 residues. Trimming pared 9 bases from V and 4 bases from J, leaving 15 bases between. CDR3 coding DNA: TGTGCCAGTGGGGGGGGACCGAGCTATGGCTACACCTTC. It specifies CASGGGPSYGYTF.

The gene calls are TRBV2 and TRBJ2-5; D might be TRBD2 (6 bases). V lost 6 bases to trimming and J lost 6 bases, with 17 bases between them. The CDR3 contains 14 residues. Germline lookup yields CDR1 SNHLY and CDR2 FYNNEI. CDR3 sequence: CASRRNAGGQTQYF. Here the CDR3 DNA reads TGTGCCAGCAGGAGGAACGCCGGGGGTCAGACCCAGTACTTC.

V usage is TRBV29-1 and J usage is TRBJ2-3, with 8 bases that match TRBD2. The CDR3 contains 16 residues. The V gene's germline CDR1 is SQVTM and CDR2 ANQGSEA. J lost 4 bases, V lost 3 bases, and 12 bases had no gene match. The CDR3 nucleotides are TGCAGCGTTGAGGCGAGCGGGAGTGTTTATGCAGATACGCAGTATTTT. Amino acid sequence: CSVEASGSVYADTQYF.

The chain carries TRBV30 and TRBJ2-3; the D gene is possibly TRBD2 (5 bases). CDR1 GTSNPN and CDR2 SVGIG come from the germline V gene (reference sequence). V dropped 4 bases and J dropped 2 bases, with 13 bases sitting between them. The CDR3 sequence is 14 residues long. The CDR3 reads CAWTRGVNTDTQYF. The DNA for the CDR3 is TGTGCCTGGACCCGGGGAGTCAACACAGATACGCAGTATTTT.

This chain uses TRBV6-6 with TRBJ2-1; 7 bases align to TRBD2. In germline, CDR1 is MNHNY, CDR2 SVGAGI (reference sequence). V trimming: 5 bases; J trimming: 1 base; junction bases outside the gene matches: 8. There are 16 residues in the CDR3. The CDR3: CASSPPGRGSYNEQFF. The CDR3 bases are TGTGCCAGCAGTCCCCCAGGGCGGGGGTCCTACAATGAGCAGTTCTTC.

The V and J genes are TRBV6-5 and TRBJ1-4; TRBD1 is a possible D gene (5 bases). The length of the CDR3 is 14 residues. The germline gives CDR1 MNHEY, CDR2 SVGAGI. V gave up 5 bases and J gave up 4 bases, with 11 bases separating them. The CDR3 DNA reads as TGTGCCAGCAGTCCGGACATTGTTAATGAAAAACTGTTTTTT. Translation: CASSPDIVNEKLFF.

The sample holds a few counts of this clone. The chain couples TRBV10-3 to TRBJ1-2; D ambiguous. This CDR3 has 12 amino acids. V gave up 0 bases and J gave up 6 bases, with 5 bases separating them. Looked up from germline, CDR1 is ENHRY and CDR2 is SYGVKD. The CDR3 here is CAISESQDGYTF. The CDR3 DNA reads TGTGCCATCAGTGAGTCCCAGGATGGCTACACCTTC.

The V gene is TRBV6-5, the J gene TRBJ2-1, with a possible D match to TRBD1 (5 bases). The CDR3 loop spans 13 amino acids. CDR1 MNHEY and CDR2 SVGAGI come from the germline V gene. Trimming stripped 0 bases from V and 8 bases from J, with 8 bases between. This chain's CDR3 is CASSYSSGYEQFF. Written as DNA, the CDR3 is TGTGCCAGCAGTTACTCCTCAGGGTATGAGCAGTTCTTC.